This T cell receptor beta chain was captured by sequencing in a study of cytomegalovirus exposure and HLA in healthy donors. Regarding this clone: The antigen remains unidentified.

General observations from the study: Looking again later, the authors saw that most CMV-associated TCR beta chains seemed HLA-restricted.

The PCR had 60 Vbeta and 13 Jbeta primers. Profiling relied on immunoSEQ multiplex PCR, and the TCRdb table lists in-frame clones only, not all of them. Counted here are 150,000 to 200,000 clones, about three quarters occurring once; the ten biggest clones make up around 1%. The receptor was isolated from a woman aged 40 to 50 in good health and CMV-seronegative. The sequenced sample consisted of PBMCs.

The CDR3 DNA reads as TGTGCCAGCAGTGTAGGGGTGGACTATGGCTACACCTTC. It yields the protein CASSVGVDYGYTF. This chain uses TRBV2 with TRBJ1-2, with a possible D match to TRBD1 (5 bases). The CDR3 is 13 residues long. V was pared by 4 bases and J by 3 bases, with 9 bases between. Looked up from germline, CDR1 is SNHLY and CDR2 is FYNNEI.